Listed below are T cell receptor beta chains from one sample, sequenced in a study of blood T cell repertoires in COVID-19. Assay: immunoSEQ multiplex PCR; the TCRdb copy retains only in-frame clones and omits some. Altogether over 150,000 clones are present, around nine tenths being singletons, with the ten largest covering approximately 0.6%. The sample comprised peripheral blood. These receptors were taken from a man aged 55 to 69 with COVID-19, enrolled during active disease. Each CDR3 is given with its conserved first and last residue. The D gene is left open where the match is weak. Size values are once, few and many counts, or a class for expanded clones, and some rows have none.

cdr3_aa: CATIGQGWNGYTF
cdr3_nt: TGTGCCACCATCGGACAGGGTTGGAATGGCTACACCTTC
cdr3_length: 13
j_call: TRBJ1-2
v_call: TRBV19
d_call: TRBD1
clone_size: NA

cdr3_aa: CASREGVNTEAFF
cdr3_nt: TGTGCCAGCAGGGAAGGGGTGAACACTGAAGCTTTCTTT
cdr3_length: 13
j_call: TRBJ1-1
v_call: TRBV6-4
d_call: NA
clone_size: NA

cdr3_aa: CASSDPGQHQPQHF
cdr3_nt: TGTGCCAGCAGTGACCCAGGGCAGCATCAGCCCCAGCATTTT
cdr3_length: 14
j_call: TRBJ1-5
v_call: TRBV27
d_call: NA
clone_size: NA

cdr3_aa: CASSKTGTSGGTDTQYF
cdr3_nt: TGTGCCAGCAGTAAAACCGGGACTAGCGGAGGCACAGATACGCAGTATTTT
cdr3_length: 17
j_call: TRBJ2-3
v_call: TRBV27
d_call: TRBD2
clone_size: NA

cdr3_aa: CASSFYRGPPYEQYF
cdr3_nt: TGTGCCAGCAGTTTTTACAGGGGGCCACCCTACGAGCAGTACTTC
cdr3_length: 15
j_call: TRBJ2-7
v_call: TRBV27
d_call: TRBD1
clone_size: NA

cdr3_aa: CASIRAGGTDTQYF
cdr3_nt: TGTGCCAGCATCCGGGCAGGGGGAACAGATACGCAGTATTTT
cdr3_length: 14
j_call: TRBJ2-3
v_call: TRBV2
d_call: TRBD1
clone_size: NA

cdr3_aa: CASSSPRFSSYNEQFF
cdr3_nt: TGTGCCAGCAGCTCCCCCAGGTTCAGCTCCTACAATGAGCAGTTCTTC
cdr3_length: 16
j_call: TRBJ2-1
v_call: TRBV7-9
d_call: NA
clone_size: NA

cdr3_aa: CASSSGTGIYEQYF
cdr3_nt: TGTGCCAGCAGCTCCGGGACAGGGATCTACGAGCAGTACTTC
cdr3_length: 14
j_call: TRBJ2-7
v_call: TRBV28
d_call: TRBD1
clone_size: NA

cdr3_aa: CASSLAGSGETQYF
cdr3_nt: TGTGCCAGCAGCTTAGCCGGGAGTGGTGAGACCCAGTACTTC
cdr3_length: 14
j_call: TRBJ2-5
v_call: TRBV7-2
d_call: NA
clone_size: NA

cdr3_aa: CASSPRQGIMANEKLFF
cdr3_nt: TGTGCCAGCAGCCCCAGACAGGGTATCATGGCTAATGAAAAACTGTTTTTT
cdr3_length: 17
j_call: TRBJ1-4
v_call: TRBV7-9
d_call: TRBD1
clone_size: NA

cdr3_aa: CASSQDAASNYGYTF
cdr3_nt: TGCGCCAGCAGCCAAGATGCAGCGTCTAACTATGGCTACACCTTC
cdr3_length: 15
j_call: TRBJ1-2
v_call: TRBV4-3
d_call: NA
clone_size: NA

cdr3_aa: CASSQDIRGNQPQHF
cdr3_nt: TGTGCCAGCAGCCAAGATATCAGGGGCAATCAGCCCCAGCATTTT
cdr3_length: 15
j_call: TRBJ1-5
v_call: TRBV4-2
d_call: NA
clone_size: NA

cdr3_aa: CASSGPFIYGYTF
cdr3_nt: TGTGCCAGCAGTGGGCCGTTTATCTATGGCTACACCTTC
cdr3_length: 13
j_call: TRBJ1-2
v_call: TRBV6-2/TRBV6-3
d_call: NA
clone_size: NA

cdr3_aa: CSALSGTGGYGYTF
cdr3_nt: TGCAGCGCTCTTTCCGGGACAGGGGGCTATGGCTACACCTTC
cdr3_length: 14
j_call: TRBJ1-2
v_call: TRBV29-1
d_call: TRBD1
clone_size: NA

cdr3_aa: CASSLRKWTGKGVDNQPQHF
cdr3_nt: TGTGCCAGCAGCTTGCGTAAATGGACAGGGAAGGGGGTGGACAATCAGCCCCAGCATTTT
cdr3_length: 20
j_call: TRBJ1-5
v_call: TRBV5-8
d_call: TRBD1
clone_size: once

cdr3_aa: CASRNKRNTEAFF
cdr3_nt: TGTGCCAGCAGGAACAAAAGGAACACTGAAGCTTTCTTT
cdr3_length: 13
j_call: TRBJ1-1
v_call: TRBV6-5
d_call: NA
clone_size: NA

cdr3_aa: CASSSPSGWETQYF
cdr3_nt: TGTGCCAGCTCATCACCCAGCGGCTGGGAGACCCAGTACTTC
cdr3_length: 14
j_call: TRBJ2-5
v_call: TRBV18
d_call: NA
clone_size: NA

cdr3_aa: CATSRGGTGGDEQYF
cdr3_nt: TGTGCCACCAGCAGAGGGGGGACAGGGGGCGACGAGCAGTACTTC
cdr3_length: 15
j_call: TRBJ2-7
v_call: TRBV15
d_call: TRBD1
clone_size: NA

cdr3_aa: CASSYSTRLKGYTF
cdr3_nt: TGTGCCAGCAGTTACTCGACCAGGTTGAAGGGCTACACCTTC
cdr3_length: 14
j_call: TRBJ1-2
v_call: TRBV6-5
d_call: NA
clone_size: NA

cdr3_aa: CASSPSRGAGNYEQYF
cdr3_nt: TGTGCCAGCAGTCCCTCCAGGGGGGCAGGGAACTACGAGCAGTACTTC
cdr3_length: 16
j_call: TRBJ2-7
v_call: TRBV6-2/TRBV6-3
d_call: NA
clone_size: NA

cdr3_aa: CASSLRTLDQPQHF
cdr3_nt: TGTGCCAGTAGTCTTCGTACTCTCGATCAGCCCCAGCATTTT
cdr3_length: 14
j_call: TRBJ1-5
v_call: TRBV19
d_call: NA
clone_size: NA

cdr3_aa: CASSSSVGELFF
cdr3_nt: TGTGCCAGCAGCTCTAGTGTCGGGGAGCTGTTTTTT
cdr3_length: 12
j_call: TRBJ2-2
v_call: TRBV13
d_call: NA
clone_size: NA

cdr3_aa: CASSRSSGIEQYF
cdr3_nt: TGTGCCAGCTCCCGTTCGTCGGGGATTGAGCAGTACTTC
cdr3_length: 13
j_call: TRBJ2-7
v_call: TRBV28
d_call: NA
clone_size: NA

cdr3_aa: CSARRDRLYTF
cdr3_nt: TGCAGTGCTAGGCGGGACAGGCTATACACCTTC
cdr3_length: 11
j_call: TRBJ1-2
v_call: TRBV20-1
d_call: TRBD1
clone_size: few

cdr3_aa: CASSATRDGNQPQHF
cdr3_nt: TGTGCCAGTAGCGCGACCAGGGATGGCAATCAGCCCCAGCATTTT
cdr3_length: 15
j_call: TRBJ1-5
v_call: TRBV19
d_call: NA
clone_size: NA

cdr3_aa: CASSRGGQPQHF
cdr3_nt: TGTGCCAGCAGTAGGGGGGGCCAGCCCCAGCATTTT
cdr3_length: 12
j_call: TRBJ1-5
v_call: TRBV6-2/TRBV6-3
d_call: NA
clone_size: NA

cdr3_aa: CASSLGRGRNYGYTF
cdr3_nt: TGTGCCAGCAGCTTGGGCCGGGGGAGGAACTATGGCTACACCTTC
cdr3_length: 15
j_call: TRBJ1-2
v_call: TRBV5-4
d_call: NA
clone_size: few

cdr3_aa: CASSPPGGAAADTQYF
cdr3_nt: TGTGCCAGCTCACCACCGGGAGGGGCAGCGGCGGATACGCAGTATTTT
cdr3_length: 16
j_call: TRBJ2-3
v_call: TRBV18
d_call: TRBD2
clone_size: NA

cdr3_aa: CATPPDRLNSPLHF
cdr3_nt: TGTGCCACTCCACCGGACAGGTTGAATTCACCCCTCCACTTT
cdr3_length: 14
j_call: TRBJ1-6
v_call: TRBV28
d_call: TRBD1
clone_size: NA

cdr3_aa: CASSPRGGWPNTGELFF
cdr3_nt: TGTGCCAGCAGCCCGCGAGGAGGTTGGCCGAACACCGGGGAGCTGTTTTTT
cdr3_length: 17
j_call: TRBJ2-2
v_call: TRBV7-2
d_call: NA
clone_size: NA

cdr3_aa: CASSFRTVSPLHF
cdr3_nt: TGTGCCAGCAGTTTTAGGACAGTTTCACCCCTCCACTTT
cdr3_length: 13
j_call: TRBJ1-6
v_call: TRBV12-3/TRBV12-4
d_call: NA
clone_size: NA

cdr3_aa: CASSKGGRVDTGELFF
cdr3_nt: TGTGCCAGCAGCAAAGGGGGCAGGGTGGACACCGGGGAGCTGTTTTTT
cdr3_length: 16
j_call: TRBJ2-2
v_call: TRBV9
d_call: TRBD1
clone_size: NA

cdr3_aa: CASIGQGGNINEKLFF
cdr3_nt: TGTGCCAGCATTGGGCAGGGAGGGAATATTAATGAAAAACTGTTTTTT
cdr3_length: 16
j_call: TRBJ1-4
v_call: TRBV28
d_call: NA
clone_size: NA

cdr3_aa: CASSIGGSPYSNQPQHF
cdr3_nt: TGTGCCAGTAGTATTGGGGGGAGCCCGTATAGCAATCAGCCCCAGCATTTT
cdr3_length: 17
j_call: TRBJ1-5
v_call: TRBV19
d_call: NA
clone_size: NA

cdr3_aa: CASSLHTGGSGTEAFF
cdr3_nt: TGTGCCAGCAGCTTACATACAGGGGGCAGCGGCACTGAAGCTTTCTTT
cdr3_length: 16
j_call: TRBJ1-1
v_call: TRBV7-9
d_call: TRBD1
clone_size: NA

cdr3_aa: CASLYDRGHTGELFF
cdr3_nt: TGCGCCAGCCTCTACGACAGGGGGCACACCGGGGAGCTGTTTTTT
cdr3_length: 15
j_call: TRBJ2-2
v_call: TRBV5-1
d_call: TRBD1
clone_size: NA

cdr3_aa: CASSTNRGLYGYTF
cdr3_nt: TGTGCCAGTAGTACAAACAGGGGGCTCTATGGCTACACCTTC
cdr3_length: 14
j_call: TRBJ1-2
v_call: TRBV19
d_call: TRBD1
clone_size: NA

cdr3_aa: CASSLGLRRDFYF
cdr3_nt: TGTGCCAGCAGCTTAGGGCTCCGCAGGGACTTCTACTTC
cdr3_length: 13
j_call: TRBJ2-7
v_call: TRBV7-9
d_call: NA
clone_size: NA

cdr3_aa: CASSQDPAGTEDNEQFF
cdr3_nt: TGCGCCAGCAGCCAAGATCCAGCGGGAACGGAGGACAATGAGCAGTTCTTC
cdr3_length: 17
j_call: TRBJ2-1
v_call: TRBV4-3
d_call: TRBD2
clone_size: NA

cdr3_aa: CASSFSGTGGTGELFF
cdr3_nt: TGCGCCAGCAGCTTTTCTGGGACAGGGGGCACCGGGGAGCTGTTTTTT
cdr3_length: 16
j_call: TRBJ2-2
v_call: TRBV5-1
d_call: TRBD1
clone_size: NA